These 25 T cell receptor beta chains were sequenced from one sample in a study of cytomegalovirus exposure and HLA in healthy donors. PCR amplification relied on 60 Vbeta primers (plus 13 Jbeta primers). The repertoire was sequenced with immunoSEQ multiplex PCR; TCRdb's copy has only in-frame clones and lacks some. Among 150,000 or so clones listed, approximately 70% were seen once. Specimen: PBMCs. The receptors derive from a woman aged 18-29 years in good health and CMV-seronegative.

This clone was seen a few times. The chain uses TRBV5-4 and TRBJ2-1; 8 nucleotides agree with TRBD2. The CDR3 is 15 residues long. V was clipped by 5 bases and J by 2 bases; unmatched bases: 6. Germline assignment: CDR1 SGHNT and CDR2 YYREEE (reference sequence). In nucleotides, the CDR3 is TGTGCCAGCAGACCCGGGGGGGGCACCTACAATGAGCAGTTCTTC. This gives the protein CASRPGGGTYNEQFF.

The chain links TRBV11-2 to TRBJ2-7, with D possibly TRBD2 on 6 matching bases. This CDR3 has 15 residues. Germline CDR1 and CDR2: SGHAT and FQNNGV. Trimming removed 3 bases at V and 4 bases at J, with 16 bases between. The CDR3 reads CASSFAGTGGYEQYF. The CDR3 DNA reads TGTGCCAGCAGCTTCGCGGGAACTGGGGGGTACGAGCAGTACTTC. Complete variable domain (other parts from reference TRBV11-2 and TRBJ2-7): EAGVAQSPRYKIIEKRQSVAFWCNPISGHATLYWYQQILGQGPKLLIQFQNNGVVDDSQLPKDRFSAERLKGVDSTLKIQPAKLEDSAVYLCASSFAGTGGYEQYFGPGTRLTVT.

The chain employs TRBV28 and TRBJ1-1; D perhaps matches TRBD1 (5 bases). The germline CDR1 and CDR2 sequences are MDHEN and SYDVKM. The CDR3 has 13 residues. V was clipped by 7 bases and J by 1 base, with 10 bases between them. CDR3 amino acids: CASNGHRNTEAFF. In DNA form, the CDR3 reads TGTGCCAGCAATGGACATAGGAACACTGAAGCTTTCTTT.

The gene calls are TRBV27 and TRBJ2-7, with 8 bases that match TRBD1. V lost 5 bases, J lost 5 bases, and 11 bases stayed unmatched. Germline V gene sequence: CDR1 MNHEY, CDR2 SMNVEV (reference sequence). This CDR3 comprises 15 residues. In DNA form, the CDR3 reads TGTGCCAGCAGTCGACGGGACAGGACTCGTGACGAGCAGTACTTC. Protein sequence: CASSRRDRTRDEQYF.

The chain couples TRBV27 to TRBJ2-1; D gene unclear. The CDR3 contains 14 residues. With 2 bases removed from V and 7 bases from J, the gap between germline ends came to 12 bases. CDR1 is MNHEY and CDR2 is SMNVEV in the germline V gene (reference sequence). The chain's CDR3 is CASSLNQVVNEQFF. CDR3 bases: TGTGCCAGCAGTTTAAATCAGGTAGTTAATGAGCAGTTCTTC.

The rearrangement links TRBV12-2 to TRBJ1-1. TRBV12-2 is deemed a pseudogene. The CDR3 spans 12 residues. The CDR3 bases are TGTGCAAGTCGCTCGAGGGGGGGGGAAGCTTTCTTT. Protein product: CASRSRGGEAFF.

J is TRBJ1-1 and V is TRBV19, with 9 bases matching TRBD1. Germline V gives CDR1 LNHDA, CDR2 SQIVND (reference sequence). This CDR3 comprises 23 residues. J gave up 1 base and V 2 bases, and 26 bases lay outside the gene matches. The CDR3 reads CASSIRKASRLFLGTGRNTEAFF. In DNA form, the CDR3 reads TGTGCCAGTAGTATAAGAAAGGCTTCTAGGCTTTTCCTGGGGACAGGGAGGAACACTGAAGCTTTCTTT.

This chain connects TRBV6-5 to TRBJ2-7; 9 bases are shared with TRBD1. The ends lost 4 bases at V and 4 bases at J; junction bases unmatched: 8. The CDR3 extends over 15 amino acids. Germline V gene data show CDR1 as MNHEY and CDR2 as SVGAGI. CDR3 sequence: CASSSSGTGKYEQYV. The CDR3 DNA sequence: TGTGCCAGCAGTTCCTCCGGGACAGGGAAATACGAGCAGTACGTC.

The chain carries TRBV10-3 and TRBJ1-1; D perhaps matches TRBD1 (5 bases). There are 12 residues in the CDR3. V was shortened by 6 bases and J by 3 bases, with 8 bases between the two germline ends. Germline V gives CDR1 ENHRY, CDR2 SYGVKD. Here the CDR3 DNA reads TGTGCCATCAGGGCGGGGGACACTGAAGCTTTCTTT. Amino acid sequence: CAIRAGDTEAFF.

J is TRBJ1-3 and V is TRBV19, with TRBD1 matching over 7 bases. The trim removed 6 bases at V and 4 bases at J, leaving 9 bases unmatched. Germline values: CDR1 LNHDA, CDR2 SQIVND (reference sequence). This CDR3 spans 15 amino acids. The CDR3 loop reads CASRPRGLRGNTIYF. CDR3 bases: TGTGCCAGTAGACCGAGGGGGCTGCGAGGAAACACCATATATTTT.

This clone appeared a few times. V is TRBV11-2 and J is TRBJ2-5; tentatively, D is TRBD1 (6 bases). In germline, CDR1 is SGHAT, CDR2 FQNNGV. This CDR3 is 15 amino acids long. Trimming pared 0 bases from V and 5 bases from J, leaving 13 bases between. The CDR3 protein is CASSLDLGATETQYF. DNA for the CDR3: TGTGCCAGCAGCTTAGATCTGGGGGCCACGGAGACCCAGTACTTC.

V usage is TRBV6-4 and J usage is TRBJ1-1; 7 nucleotides match TRBD1. This CDR3 comprises 14 residues. V lost 6 bases and J lost 3; bases outside the gene matches: 7. The germline V gene has CDR1 MRHNA and CDR2 SNTAGT. CDR3 loop: CASSRRQGDTEAFF. CDR3 nucleotide sequence: TGTGCCAGCAGCCGACGACAGGGAGACACTGAAGCTTTCTTT.

The table lists this clone with a few counts. The V and J genes are TRBV5-4 and TRBJ2-6, with 8 bases lining up with TRBD1. Germline V gives CDR1 SGHNT, CDR2 YYREEE (reference sequence). With 0 bases clipped from V and 2 bases from J, the junction kept 1 base outside the gene matches. The CDR3 spans 16 residues. This CDR3 is CASSLAGGAGANVLTF. In DNA, the CDR3 is TGTGCCAGCAGCTTGGCAGGGGGCGCTGGGGCCAACGTCCTGACTTTC.

This sequence joins TRBV10-3 and TRBJ1-2, with 7 bases that match TRBD1. V trimming: 6 bases; J trimming: 2 bases; junction bases outside the gene matches: 6. The CDR3 totals 14 residues. Germline assignment: CDR1 ENHRY and CDR2 SYGVKD. CDR3 residues: CAIRGGQTNYGYTF. The DNA of the CDR3 is TGTGCCATCAGGGGGGGACAGACAAACTATGGCTACACCTTC.

V usage is TRBV5-4 and J usage is TRBJ1-1, with 7 nucleotides matching TRBD1. Germline CDR1 reads SGHNT; CDR2 reads YYREEE (reference sequence). The CDR3 consists of 15 residues. V trimming: 4 bases; J trimming: 1 base; junction bases outside the gene matches: 7. CDR3 in DNA: TGTGCCAGCAGCCGAGGGGGACAGCAGAACACTGAAGCTTTCTTT. This encodes CASSRGGQQNTEAFF.

This clone was found once. V and J are TRBV21-1 and TRBJ2-2; the tabulated D call, TRBD2, remains unverified against the DNA. TRBV21-1 is assigned pseudogene status. CDR3 length equals 20 residues. The chain's CDR3 is CASSKRPPGLAKTNTGELFF. DNA of the CDR3: TGTGCCAGCAGCAAACGCCCCCCGGGACTAGCGAAAACAAACACCGGGGAGCTGTTTTTT.

The chain uses TRBV29-1 and TRBJ2-1, with 11 bases fitting TRBD2. Germline lookup yields CDR1 SQVTM and CDR2 ANQGSEA. J lost 4 bases, V lost 6 bases, and 5 bases had no gene match. The CDR3 length is 14 residues. This CDR3 is CSVVGLAVYNEQFF. The DNA of the CDR3 is TGCAGCGTAGTGGGACTAGCGGTGTACAATGAGCAGTTCTTC.

The chain is built from TRBV28 and TRBJ1-6; D gene uncertain. CDR3 length: 16 residues. The V and J ends lost 7 bases and 5 bases respectively, with 18 bases between them. Germline assignment: CDR1 MDHEN and CDR2 SYDVKM. CDR3 coding DNA: TGTGCCAGCAATCCCGGAGGGCAGGAGGATAATTCACCCCTCCACTTT. Residues: CASNPGGQEDNSPLHF. The variable domain in full, with the rest retrieved from reference TRBV28 and TRBJ1-6, is DVKVTQSSRYLVKRTGEKVFLECVQDMDHENMFWYRQDPGLGLRLIYFSYDVKMKEKGDIPEGYSVSREKKERFSLILESASTNQTSMYLCASNPGGQEDNSPLHFGNGTRLTVT.

This chain uses TRBV25-1 with TRBJ1-3; D uncertain. Trimming took 1 base from V and 7 from J, leaving 14 bases between them. CDR3 size: 15 residues. Germline V gene lookup returns CDR1 MGHDK and CDR2 SYGVNS. In DNA, the CDR3 is TGTGCCAGCAGTGAATGCTACCAGGTTTATAACACCATATATTTT. It specifies CASSECYQVYNTIYF. Full variable domain (outside the CDR3, taken from reference TRBV25-1 and TRBJ1-3): EADIYQTPRYLVIGTGKKITLECSQTMGHDKMYWYQQDPGMELHLIHYSYGVNSTEKGDLSSESTVSRIRTEHFPLTLESARPSHTSQYLCASSECYQVYNTIYFGEGSWLTVV.

This clone has just one count. This sequence joins TRBV5-1 and TRBJ2-5; 8 positions agree with TRBD2. Germline trimming cut 0 bases from V and 5 bases from J; bases unmatched to any gene: 3. Per the germline V gene, CDR1 is SGHRS and CDR2 is YFSETQ. The CDR3 sequence is 14 residues long. As DNA, the CDR3 is TGCGCCAGCAGCTTGGCGGGCGGGAGGGAGACCCAGTACTTC. It specifies CASSLAGGRETQYF.

The chain links TRBV30 to TRBJ1-1; D uncertain. V lost 8 bases and J lost 0, with 10 bases in between. The CDR3 sequence is 12 residues long. The V gene's germline CDR1 is GTSNPN and CDR2 SVGIG (reference sequence). CDR3 sequence (DNA): TGTGCCGGAGGGAGGATGAACACTGAAGCTTTCTTT. Its translation is CAGGRMNTEAFF.

This clone appeared a single time. The chain is built from TRBV4-1 and TRBJ1-1; TRBD1 matches at 7 bases. Trimming cost V 7 bases and J 11 bases; bases outside gene matches: 19. Germline V lookup: CDR1 MGHRA, CDR2 YSYEKL. CDR3 length equals 15 residues. The CDR3 region has the DNA TGCGCCAGCACTCTCTCCCCATTACAGGGGTCTCGGGCTTTCTTT. Its translation: CASTLSPLQGSRAFF.

V is TRBV6-1 and J is TRBJ2-1; unclear D gene. This CDR3 has 12 residues. The ends were cut back, 6 bases at V and 3 bases at J, with 6 bases in the middle. Germline V gene lookup returns CDR1 MNHNS and CDR2 SASEGT. CDR3: CASRQNYNEQFF. In DNA form, the CDR3 reads TGTGCCAGCAGACAGAACTACAATGAGCAGTTCTTC.

The chain uses TRBV9 and TRBJ2-4; a possible D gene is TRBD2 (7 bases). There are 14 residues in the CDR3. Germline CDR1 SGDLS, CDR2 YYNGEE. V dropped 0 bases and J dropped 10 bases, with 14 bases sitting between them. CDR3 in DNA: TGTGCCAGCAGCGTAGGGAGAGGGGGGGAGATTCAGTACTTC. Protein product: CASSVGRGGEIQYF.

This rearrangement joins TRBV29-1 to TRBJ2-7, with D possibly being TRBD1 (6 bases). The V gene lost 4 bases and the J gene lost 0 bases, with 10 bases spanning the gap. Germline V gene data show CDR1 as SQVTM and CDR2 as ANQGSEA. CDR3 size: 13 residues. For the CDR3, the DNA is TGCAGCGTTGGGGCAGGGGTCTCCTACGAGCAGTACTTC. As protein: CSVGAGVSYEQYF.